This TCR beta chain was sequenced during a study of T cells in Graves' hyperthyroidism and ophthalmopathy. The wider study: Peripheral blood was secured at the point of initial diagnosis, before any treatment. Study outcomes and limitations: Blood also carried most thyroid clonotypes expanded above 0.001.

As for this clonotype: What it binds is not known.

Criteria for exclusion of patients were uncontrolled infection, other autoimmune disease, pregnancy or lactation. The TCR beta CDR3 regions underwent amplification using RNA transcripts as the source. The HTBI set primed first-round TCR CDR3 RT-PCR. TCRdb recomputed calls from the multiplex PCR reads with MiXCR, one row per CDR3 protein. Of around 350,000 distinct CDR3 sequences listed, about 15% are singletons. Material: blood. The TCR comes from a woman younger than 35 with Graves' hyperthyroidism that later progressed to Graves' ophthalmopathy.

In DNA form, the CDR3 reads TGCAGTGCTAGGGGGAACAGAGAAAATGAAAAACTGTTTTTT. Translating gives CSARGNRENEKLFF. The chain couples TRBV20-1 to TRBJ1-4, with unresolved D. Germline CDR1 DFQATT, CDR2 SNEGSKA (reference sequence). This CDR3 comprises 14 residues. Trimming removed 3 bases at V and 5 bases at J, with 13 bases between.